This entry lists 23 T cell receptor beta chains sequenced from one sample in a study of control samples from healthy donors and cancer patients. Sequencing used immunoSEQ multiplex PCR; TCRdb keeps in-frame clones, though not all of them. The sample has approximately 80,000 clones; 91% are singletons. Specimen: blood. These TCRs come from a man between 25 and 39 years old in good health.

The chain employs TRBV19 and TRBJ2-7, with 10 bases matching TRBD2. V shed 4 bases and J 4 bases; nucleotides not matched to a gene: 10. This CDR3 is 16 amino acids long. Germline V gene sequence: CDR1 LNHDA, CDR2 SQIVND (reference sequence). CDR3 nucleotide sequence: TGTGCCAGTAGTAAGTTAGCGGGAGGCTTTTCTTACGAGCAGTACTTC. Amino acid sequence: CASSKLAGGFSYEQYF. The full variable domain, rest sourced from reference TRBV19 and TRBJ2-7, is DGGITQSPKYLFRKEGQNVTLSCEQNLNHDAMYWYRQDPGQGLRLIYYSQIVNDFQKGDIAEGYSVSREKKESFPLTVTSAQKNPTAFYLCASSKLAGGFSYEQYFGPGTRLTVT.

V usage is TRBV4-1 and J usage is TRBJ2-6, with D unclear. The CDR3 length is 14 residues. The germline gives CDR1 MGHRA, CDR2 YSYEKL. V shed 5 bases and J shed 2 bases, with 7 bases lying between them. CDR3 nucleotide sequence: TGCGCCAGCAGCTCAAAGACTGGGGCCAACGTCCTGACTTTC. Translating it yields CASSSKTGANVLTF.

This sequence joins TRBV9 and TRBJ1-1, with TRBD1 as a possible D gene (6 bases). Germline-derived CDR1 and CDR2 are SGDLS and YYNGEE. The CDR3 sequence is 12 residues long. V lost 2 bases and J 8 bases, leaving 10 bases between the germline ends. CDR3 sequence (DNA): TGTGCCAGCAGCGTTCTACAGGGAGAAGCTTTCTTT. This sequence encodes CASSVLQGEAFF.

The chain couples TRBV30 to TRBJ1-2; 7 bases map to TRBD1. V lost 7 bases and J lost 0; bases outside the gene matches: 8. This CDR3 spans 14 amino acids. CDR1 and CDR2 (germline): GTSNPN, SVGIG (reference sequence). CDR3 DNA sequence: TGTGCCTCCTCTCCCGGGACAGCTAACTATGGCTACACCTTC. Its translation is CASSPGTANYGYTF.

The gene calls are TRBV6-4 and TRBJ2-7, with D possibly being TRBD2 (6 bases). Trimming took off 2 bases at V and 6 bases at J, with 11 bases between the two ends. The germline V gene encodes CDR1 MRHNA and CDR2 SNTAGT. CDR3 length: 13 residues. The chain's CDR3 is CASSDGGKLEQYF. CDR3 DNA: TGTGCCAGCAGTGACGGCGGGAAACTCGAGCAGTACTTC.

The genes are TRBV9 and TRBJ2-1; D not resolved. Trimming shortened V by 0 bases and J by 9 bases, and 10 bases separated the two germline ends. Per germline, CDR1 SGDLS and CDR2 YYNGEE. This CDR3 has 13 residues. The CDR3, as DNA: TGTGCCAGCAGCGTAGGAATAGGGCCTGAGCAGTTCTTC. This gives the protein CASSVGIGPEQFF.

The rearrangement links TRBV2 to TRBJ2-2, with TRBD2 as a possible D gene (6 bases). The CDR3 covers 13 residues. Germline loops: CDR1 SNHLY, CDR2 FYNNEI. Trimming removed 6 bases at V and 6 bases at J, with 11 bases between. The CDR3 DNA reads TGTGCCAGCAGAAGACTAGTCGCCGGGGAGCTGTTTTTT. Amino acid sequence: CASRRLVAGELFF. Based on the CDR3 plus reference TRBV2 and TRBJ2-2, the full variable domain is EPEVTQTPSHQVTQMGQEVILRCVPISNHLYFYWYRQILGQKVEFLVSFYNNEISEKSEIFDDQFSVERPDGSNFTLKIRSTKLEDSAMYFCASRRLVAGELFFGEGSRLTVL.

This chain joins TRBV19 and TRBJ2-7, with D perhaps TRBD1 (6 bases). Germline CDR1 and CDR2: LNHDA and SQIVND (reference sequence). With 3 bases removed from V and 0 bases from J, the gap between germline ends came to 12 bases. The CDR3 covers 15 residues. This CDR3 is CASSITGTNSYEQYF. The CDR3 DNA reads as TGTGCCAGTAGTATTACCGGGACAAACTCCTACGAGCAGTACTTC.

J is TRBJ2-3 and V is TRBV7-3; weak D call: TRBD1 (5 bases). This CDR3 contains 15 residues. Trimming removed 2 bases at V and 2 bases at J, with 11 bases between. The germline gives CDR1 SGHTA, CDR2 FQGTGA. Here the CDR3 DNA reads TGTGCCAGCAGCTTAGGGCAGGGAAACACAGATACGCAGTATTTT. Amino acid sequence: CASSLGQGNTDTQYF.

This sequence joins TRBV19 and TRBJ2-6, with D tentatively TRBD2 (6 bases). CDR1 is LNHDA, CDR2 SQIVND, per germline (reference sequence). Trimming removed 7 bases from V and 0 bases from J, with 16 bases in between. The CDR3 has 17 residues. The CDR3 is CASTPGSLSSGANVLTF. The CDR3 region has the DNA TGTGCCAGTACCCCCGGGAGCCTTAGCTCTGGGGCCAACGTCCTGACTTTC.

The gene calls are TRBV28 and TRBJ2-7, with no clear D. Trimming removed 4 bases from V and 0 bases from J, with 13 bases in between. The CDR3 has 15 amino acids. The germline gives CDR1 MDHEN, CDR2 SYDVKM. CDR3 in amino acids: CASSSRPGSSYEQYF. CDR3 coding DNA: TGTGCCAGCAGTTCCCGACCAGGATCCTCCTACGAGCAGTACTTC.

The rearrangement uses TRBV28 and TRBJ1-5, with D possibly matching TRBD1 (5 bases). The CDR3 has 19 residues. CDR1 and CDR2 (germline): MDHEN, SYDVKM. The germline V and J ends were trimmed by 4 bases and 5 bases, with 27 bases remaining between them. The CDR3 is CASSSLGPLGQALHQPQHF. The CDR3 bases are TGTGCCAGCAGTTCCCTAGGTCCCCTGGGGCAGGCCTTACATCAGCCCCAGCATTTT.

The chain employs TRBV10-3 and TRBJ2-7, with a weak D call TRBD2 (5 bases). Trimming stripped 2 bases from V and 5 bases from J, with 10 bases between. Germline V gene sequence: CDR1 ENHRY, CDR2 SYGVKD. CDR3 length equals 13 residues. CDR3 in amino acids: CAISEREAHEQYF. The CDR3 coding sequence is TGTGCCATCAGTGAGCGGGAAGCCCACGAGCAGTACTTC.

V gene TRBV5-1 combines with J gene TRBJ1-1; 7 positions match TRBD1. The CDR3 loop spans 13 amino acids. Germline lookup yields CDR1 SGHRS and CDR2 YFSETQ. V gave up 5 bases and J gave up 3 bases; unmatched junction bases: 4. CDR3 nucleotides: TGCGCCAGCAGTTTTACAGGGGACACTGAAGCTTTCTTT. Translating gives CASSFTGDTEAFF. The entire variable domain, with the rest obtained from reference TRBV5-1 and TRBJ1-1, is as follows: KAGVTQTPRYLIKTRGQQVTLSCSPISGHRSVSWYQQTPGQGLQFLFEYFSETQRNKGNFPGRFSGRQFSNSRSEMNVSTLELGDSALYLCASSFTGDTEAFFGQGTRLTVV.

The CDR3 DNA sequence: TGTGCCAGCAGCCAGGAGAGACTAGCGGGCTTCAATGAGCAGTTCTTC. This gives the protein CASSQERLAGFNEQFF. The chain recombines TRBV4-2 with TRBJ2-1; 10 nucleotides align to TRBD2. V lost 3 bases, J lost 6 bases, and 8 bases stayed unmatched. The germline V gene encodes CDR1 LGHNA and CDR2 YNFKEQ. The CDR3 has 16 residues.

V is TRBV12-3 or TRBV12-4 and J is TRBJ2-5; 7 nucleotides align to TRBD2. The V gene end was trimmed by 1 base and the J gene end by 10 bases; junction bases not matched to a gene: 6. This CDR3 contains 13 residues. The CDR3 sequence: CASSLGGGRGQYF. CDR3 nucleotide sequence: TGTGCCAGCAGTTTAGGCGGGGGACGAGGCCAGTACTTC.

The rearrangement uses TRBV11-3 and TRBJ2-3; 7 bases map to TRBD2. With V trimmed by 8 bases and J by 6 bases, 14 bases remained unmatched. From germline, CDR1 is SGHNT and CDR2 YENEEA. The CDR3 spans 15 residues. Here the CDR3 reads CASSAGTTTVDTQYF. The CDR3 DNA sequence: TGTGCCAGCTCAGCGGGAACTACTACCGTGGATACGCAGTATTTT.

V usage is TRBV11-2 and J usage is TRBJ2-2, with D unclear. V lost 8 bases to trimming and J lost 3 bases, with 10 bases between them. Looked up from germline, CDR1 is SGHAT and CDR2 is FQNNGV. The CDR3 is 13 amino acids. This chain's CDR3 is CASGYGHTGELFF. In DNA, the CDR3 is TGTGCCAGCGGATACGGACACACCGGGGAGCTGTTTTTT.

This chain uses TRBV27 with TRBJ1-3; D not resolved. Germline V gene data show CDR1 as MNHEY and CDR2 as SMNVEV (reference sequence). Trimming took 6 bases from V and 4 from J, leaving 10 bases between them. The CDR3 sequence is 13 residues long. The CDR3 sequence is CASRGFGGNTIYF. In DNA form, the CDR3 reads TGTGCCAGCAGGGGATTTGGGGGAAACACCATATATTTT.

The chain recombines TRBV11-3 with TRBJ2-2; the D gene is possibly TRBD2 (5 bases). The V gene lost 5 bases and the J gene lost 2 bases, with 21 bases spanning the gap. CDR1 and CDR2 from the germline V gene are SGHNT and YENEEA. CDR3 length: 18 residues. CDR3 bases: TGTGCCAGCAGCCGCCAAACCCTAAGCGGTTCCAACACCGGGGAGCTGTTTTTT. Its protein is CASSRQTLSGSNTGELFF.

This chain links TRBV6-4 with TRBJ2-1; the D gene is possibly TRBD1 (6 bases). V dropped 6 bases and J dropped 2 bases, with 14 bases sitting between them. Germline values: CDR1 MRHNA, CDR2 SNTAGT. The CDR3 runs 15 residues. The CDR3 reads CASSLDRSTYNEQFF. CDR3 DNA sequence: TGTGCCAGCAGCCTCGACAGGTCGACCTACAATGAGCAGTTCTTC.

This chain connects TRBV5-4 to TRBJ2-7; D might be TRBD2 (6 bases). This CDR3 region has 14 residues. The germline gives CDR1 SGHNT, CDR2 YYREEE (reference sequence). V gave up 1 base and J gave up 0 bases, with 8 bases separating them. In DNA form, the CDR3 reads TGTGCCAGCAGCTTGACCGGGAGCTCCTACGAGCAGTACTTC. Its translation: CASSLTGSSYEQYF.

The count of this clone is one. One junction end does not reproduce the germline sequence, and a read error may be involved. The J gene is TRBJ1-2, the V gene TRBV12-3 or TRBV12-4, with D unclear. The CDR3 is 12 amino acids. DNA of the CDR3: TGTGCCAGCAGTCTGACCCCCGGACCGCAGAGTTTC. Protein sequence: CASSLTPGPQSF.